Listed here are 7 T cell receptor beta chains from one sample, sequenced in a study of neoadjuvant anti-PD-1 for oral cavity cancer. Profiled with immunoSEQ multiplex PCR; TCRdb holds only in-frame clones, not every one. The sample consists of about 15,000 clones, 60% to 70% of them appearing once. Sample: PBMCs, taken before nivolumab (anti-PD-1) treatment. The receptors here all came from a person between 40 and 85 years old with oral cavity squamous cell carcinoma.

The CDR3 sequence is CASSRDRDYGYTF. In DNA form, the CDR3 reads TGTGCCAGCAGCCGCGACAGGGACTATGGCTACACCTTC. The chain joins TRBV5-6 to TRBJ1-2, with TRBD1 matching over 7 bases. The CDR3 contains 13 residues. Trimming at V came to 4 bases and at J to 3 bases, leaving 3 bases not matched to a gene. Germline V gene data show CDR1 as SGHDT and CDR2 as YYEEEE. Combining the CDR3 with reference TRBV5-6 and TRBJ1-2 gives the whole variable domain DAGVTQSPTHLIKTRGQQVTLRCSPKSGHDTVSWYQQALGQGPQFIFQYYEEEERQRGNFPDRFSGHQFPNYSSELNVNALLLGDSALYLCASSRDRDYGYTFGSGTRLTVV.

This clone has a single count. The gene calls are TRBV6-1 and TRBJ1-4; a possible D gene is TRBD1 (6 bases). The CDR3 totals 15 residues. Trimming cost V 6 bases and J 8 bases, with 19 bases left between them. CDR1 and CDR2 (germline): MNHNS, SASEGT. The CDR3 region has the DNA TGTGCCAGCAGACTAACGGGACACGGTAACGAAAAACTGTTTTTT. This gives the protein CASRLTGHGNEKLFF.

This clone was seen a few times. This rearrangement joins TRBV28 to TRBJ2-7, with D possibly TRBD1 on 5 matching bases. Germline V gene sequence: CDR1 MDHEN, CDR2 SYDVKM. The CDR3 has 12 amino acids. The ends were cut back, 8 bases at V and 7 bases at J, with 15 bases in the middle. The DNA for the CDR3 is TGTGCCAGCTTCGACAGCCCCTGGGAGCAGTACTTC. The encoded protein is CASFDSPWEQYF.

The chain links TRBV2 to TRBJ1-2; D not certain. Germline CDR1 SNHLY, CDR2 FYNNEI. This CDR3 is 12 amino acids long. The germline V and J ends were trimmed by 8 bases and 1 base, with 8 bases remaining between them. The CDR3: CASQADNYGYTF. Here the CDR3 DNA reads TGTGCCAGCCAGGCAGATAACTATGGCTACACCTTC.

This clone occurred a few times. The rearrangement uses TRBV2 and TRBJ2-7; no firm D call. CDR3 size: 16 residues. Trimming left V 1 base short and J 4 bases short, with 17 bases between. Germline V gene data show CDR1 as SNHLY and CDR2 as FYNNEI. CDR3 protein: CASSEGYIGGSYEQYF. DNA for the CDR3: TGTGCCAGCAGTGAAGGATATATCGGCGGATCATACGAGCAGTACTTC. Variable domain in full (rest from reference TRBV2 and TRBJ2-7): EPEVTQTPSHQVTQMGQEVILRCVPISNHLYFYWYRQILGQKVEFLVSFYNNEISEKSEIFDDQFSVERPDGSNFTLKIRSTKLEDSAMYFCASSEGYIGGSYEQYFGPGTRLTVT.

This clone was detected only a few times. The chain combines TRBV6-6 with TRBJ2-7; TRBD2 aligns across 7 bases. Germline V gene data show CDR1 as MNHNY and CDR2 as SVGAGI (reference sequence). J gave up 0 bases and V 2 bases, and 4 bases lay outside the gene matches. The length of the CDR3 is 15 residues. CDR3 sequence (DNA): TGTGCCAGCAGTTACGGGGGGGTAAGCTCCTACGAGCAGTACTTC. Translation: CASSYGGVSSYEQYF.

The chain employs TRBV29-1 and TRBJ2-7; TRBD1 matches 7 bases. The CDR3 has 13 amino acids. Per germline, CDR1 SQVTM and CDR2 ANQGSEA. The V segment lost 7 bases and the J segment 2 bases; nucleotides outside the gene matches: 8. The CDR3, as DNA: TGCAGCGCTGAGTCACAGGGGACCTACGAGCAGTACTTC. As protein: CSAESQGTYEQYF.